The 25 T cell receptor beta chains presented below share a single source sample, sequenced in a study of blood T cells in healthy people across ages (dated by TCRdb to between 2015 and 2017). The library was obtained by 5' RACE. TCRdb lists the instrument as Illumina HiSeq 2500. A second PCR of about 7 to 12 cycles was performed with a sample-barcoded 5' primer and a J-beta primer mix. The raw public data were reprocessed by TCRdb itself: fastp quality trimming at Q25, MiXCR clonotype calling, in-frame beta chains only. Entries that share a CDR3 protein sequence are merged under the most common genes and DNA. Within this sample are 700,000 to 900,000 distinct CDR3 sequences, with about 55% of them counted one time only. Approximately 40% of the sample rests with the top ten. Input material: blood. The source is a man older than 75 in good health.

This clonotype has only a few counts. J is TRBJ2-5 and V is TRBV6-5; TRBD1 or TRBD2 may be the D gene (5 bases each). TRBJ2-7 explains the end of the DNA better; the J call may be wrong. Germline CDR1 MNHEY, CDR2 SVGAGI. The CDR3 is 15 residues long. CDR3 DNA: TGTGCCAGCAGTTACTCCGGGACGGCGACCTACGAGCAGTACTTC. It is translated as CASSYSGTATYEQYF.

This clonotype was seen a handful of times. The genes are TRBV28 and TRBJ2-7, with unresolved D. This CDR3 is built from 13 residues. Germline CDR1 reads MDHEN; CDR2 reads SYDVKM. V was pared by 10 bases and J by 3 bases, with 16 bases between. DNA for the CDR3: TGTGCCATCAGCCAACCGAGGTACTACGAGCAGTACTTC. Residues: CAISQPRYYEQYF. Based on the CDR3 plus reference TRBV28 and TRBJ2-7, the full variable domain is DVKVTQSSRYLVKRTGEKVFLECVQDMDHENMFWYRQDPGLGLRLIYFSYDVKMKEKGDIPEGYSVSREKKERFSLILESASTNQTSMYLCAISQPRYYEQYFGPGTRLTVT.

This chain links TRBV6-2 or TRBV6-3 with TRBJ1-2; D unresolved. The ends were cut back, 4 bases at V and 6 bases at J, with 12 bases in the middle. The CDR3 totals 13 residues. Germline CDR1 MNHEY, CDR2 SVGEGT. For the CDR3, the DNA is TGTGCCAGCAGTTTAGCCCTAGGCCATGGCTACACCTTC. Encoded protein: CASSLALGHGYTF.

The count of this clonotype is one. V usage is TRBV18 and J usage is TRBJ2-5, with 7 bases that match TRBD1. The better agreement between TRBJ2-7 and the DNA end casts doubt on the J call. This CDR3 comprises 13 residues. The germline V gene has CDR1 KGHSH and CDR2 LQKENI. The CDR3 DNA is TGTGCCAGCTCACCCCTCCCAGGGGGCGAGCAGTACTTC. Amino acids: CASSPLPGGEQYF.

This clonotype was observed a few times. For the CDR3, the DNA is TGTGCCATCGGGAGGAATGGCTACACCTTC. Translating it yields CAIGRNGYTF. This chain connects TRBV12-3 or TRBV12-4 to TRBJ1-2; D gene uncertain. V was cut by 10 bases and J by 6 bases, with 9 bases left in between. This CDR3 comprises 10 residues.

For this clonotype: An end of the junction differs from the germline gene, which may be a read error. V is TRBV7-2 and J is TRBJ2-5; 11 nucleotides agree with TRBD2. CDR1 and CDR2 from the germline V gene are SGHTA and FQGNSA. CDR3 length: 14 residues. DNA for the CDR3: TGTGCCCGCAGCTTAGGTCCTAGCGGGAGGCCCCAGTACTTC. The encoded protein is CARSLGPSGRPQYF.

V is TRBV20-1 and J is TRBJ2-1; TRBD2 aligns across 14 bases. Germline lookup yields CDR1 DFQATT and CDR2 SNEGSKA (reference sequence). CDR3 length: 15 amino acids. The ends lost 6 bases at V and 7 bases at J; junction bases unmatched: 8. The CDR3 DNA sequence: TGCAGTGCGCTGACTAGCGGGAGGGCGTGGAATGAGCAGTTCTTC. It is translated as CSALTSGRAWNEQFF.

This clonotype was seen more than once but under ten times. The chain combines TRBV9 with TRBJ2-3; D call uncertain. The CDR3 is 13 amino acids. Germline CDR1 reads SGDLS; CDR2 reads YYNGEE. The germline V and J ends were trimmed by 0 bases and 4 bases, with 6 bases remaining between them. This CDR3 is CASSVAFPDTQYF. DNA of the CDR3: TGTGCCAGCAGCGTAGCTTTCCCAGATACGCAGTATTTT.

DNA of the CDR3: TGTGCCAGCAGTTTACGCCGGCGGACAATCGACGAGCAGTACTTC. Protein product: CASSLRRRTIDEQYF. V is TRBV28 and J is TRBJ2-7, with D tentatively TRBD1 (5 bases). The germline V gene encodes CDR1 MDHEN and CDR2 SYDVKM. V lost 2 bases and J 5 bases, leaving 16 bases between the germline ends. The CDR3 runs 15 residues.

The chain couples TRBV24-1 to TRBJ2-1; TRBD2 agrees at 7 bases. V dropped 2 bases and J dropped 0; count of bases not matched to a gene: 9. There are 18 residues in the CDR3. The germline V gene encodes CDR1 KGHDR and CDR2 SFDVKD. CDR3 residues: CATSDSSGRGFSYNEQFF. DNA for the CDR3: TGTGCCACCAGTGATTCCTCTGGGCGGGGGTTCTCCTACAATGAGCAGTTCTTC.

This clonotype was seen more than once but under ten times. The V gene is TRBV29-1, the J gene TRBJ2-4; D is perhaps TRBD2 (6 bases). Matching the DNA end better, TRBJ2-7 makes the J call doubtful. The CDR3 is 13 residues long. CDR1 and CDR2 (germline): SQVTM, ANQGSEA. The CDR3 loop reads CSVGTPPAGEQYF. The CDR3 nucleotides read TGCAGCGTCGGGACTCCTCCGGCGGGCGAGCAGTACTTC.

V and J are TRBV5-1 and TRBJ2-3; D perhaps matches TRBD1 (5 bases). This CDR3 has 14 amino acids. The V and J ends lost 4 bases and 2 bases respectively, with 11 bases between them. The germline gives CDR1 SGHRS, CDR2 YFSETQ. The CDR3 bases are TGCGCCAGCAGCGTGCACAGGACCACAGATACGCAGTATTTT. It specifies CASSVHRTTDTQYF.

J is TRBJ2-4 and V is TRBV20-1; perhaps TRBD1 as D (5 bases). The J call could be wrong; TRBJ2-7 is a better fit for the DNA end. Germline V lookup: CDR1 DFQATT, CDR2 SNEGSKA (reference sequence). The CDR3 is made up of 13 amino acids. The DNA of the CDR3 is TGCAGTGCTAGTGTGTTGACAGTCTACGAGCAGTACTTC. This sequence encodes CSASVLTVYEQYF.

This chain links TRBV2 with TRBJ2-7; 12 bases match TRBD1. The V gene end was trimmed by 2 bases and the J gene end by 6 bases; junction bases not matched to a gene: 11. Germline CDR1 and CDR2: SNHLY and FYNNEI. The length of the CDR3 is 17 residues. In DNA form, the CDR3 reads TGTGCCAGCAGTGAAAGCCCCGCGGGGACAGGGGGCCTCGAGCAGTACTTC. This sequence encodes CASSESPAGTGGLEQYF.

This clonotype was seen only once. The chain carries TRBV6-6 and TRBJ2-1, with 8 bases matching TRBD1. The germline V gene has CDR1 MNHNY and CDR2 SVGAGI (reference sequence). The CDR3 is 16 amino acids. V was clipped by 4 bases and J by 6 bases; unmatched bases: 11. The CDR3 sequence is CASSSQEGDRGNEQFF. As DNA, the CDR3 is TGTGCCAGCAGTTCGCAAGAAGGAGACAGGGGCAATGAGCAGTTCTTC.

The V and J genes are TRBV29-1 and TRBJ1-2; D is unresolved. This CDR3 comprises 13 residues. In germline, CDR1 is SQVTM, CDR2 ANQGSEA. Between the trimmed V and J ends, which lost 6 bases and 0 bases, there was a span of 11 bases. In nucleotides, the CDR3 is TGCAGCGTGCAGTCAGCCCCTAACTATGGCTACACCTTC. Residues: CSVQSAPNYGYTF.

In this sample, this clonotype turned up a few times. The DNA of the CDR3 is TGTGCCAGCTCTCAGGGGACAGGGCGAACTGAAGCTTTCTTT. This encodes CASSQGTGRTEAFF. This rearrangement joins TRBV18 to TRBJ1-1; TRBD1 aligns across 9 bases. V lost 6 bases, J lost 5 bases, and 7 bases stayed unmatched. Per the germline V gene, CDR1 is KGHSH and CDR2 is LQKENI. This CDR3 comprises 14 residues.

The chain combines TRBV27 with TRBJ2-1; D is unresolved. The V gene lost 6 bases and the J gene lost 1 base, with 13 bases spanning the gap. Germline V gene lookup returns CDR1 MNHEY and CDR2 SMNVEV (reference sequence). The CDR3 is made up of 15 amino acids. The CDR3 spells CASRERGWSYNEQFF. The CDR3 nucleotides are TGTGCCAGCAGAGAGCGTGGATGGTCCTACAATGAGCAGTTCTTC.

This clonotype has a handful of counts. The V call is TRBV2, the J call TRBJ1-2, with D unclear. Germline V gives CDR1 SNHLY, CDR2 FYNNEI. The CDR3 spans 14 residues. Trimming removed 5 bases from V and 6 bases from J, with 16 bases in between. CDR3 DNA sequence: TGTGCCAGCAGTCGGCAGGATAGGCCGAATGGCTACACCTTC. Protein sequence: CASSRQDRPNGYTF. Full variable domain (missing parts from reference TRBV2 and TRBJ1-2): EPEVTQTPSHQVTQMGQEVILRCVPISNHLYFYWYRQILGQKVEFLVSFYNNEISEKSEIFDDQFSVERPDGSNFTLKIRSTKLEDSAMYFCASSRQDRPNGYTFGSGTRLTVV.

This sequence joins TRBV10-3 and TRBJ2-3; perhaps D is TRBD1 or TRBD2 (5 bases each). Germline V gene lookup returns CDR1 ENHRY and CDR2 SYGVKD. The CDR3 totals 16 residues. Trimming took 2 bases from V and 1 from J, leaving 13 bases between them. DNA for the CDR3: TGTGCCATCAGTGAGGACGGGCAGGGAGGCACAGATACGCAGTATTTT. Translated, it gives CAISEDGQGGTDTQYF.

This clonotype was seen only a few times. CDR3: CASSFLSPEAFF. The CDR3 coding sequence is TGTGCCAGCAGCTTTCTGAGCCCTGAAGCTTTCTTT. The chain combines TRBV7-9 with TRBJ1-1; no definite D call. Germline values: CDR1 SEHNR, CDR2 FQNEAQ (reference sequence). This CDR3 is built from 12 residues. With 3 bases removed from V and 6 bases from J, the gap between germline ends came to 8 bases.

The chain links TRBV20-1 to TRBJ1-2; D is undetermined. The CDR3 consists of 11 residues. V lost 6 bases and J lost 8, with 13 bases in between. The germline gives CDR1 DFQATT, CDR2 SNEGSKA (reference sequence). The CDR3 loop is CSAPDRSGYTF. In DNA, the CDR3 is TGCAGTGCCCCTGACCGATCGGGCTACACCTTC.

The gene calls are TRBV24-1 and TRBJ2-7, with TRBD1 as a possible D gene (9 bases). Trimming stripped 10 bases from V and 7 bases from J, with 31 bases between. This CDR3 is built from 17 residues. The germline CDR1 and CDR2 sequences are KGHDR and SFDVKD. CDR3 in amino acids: CATQGAAGTSGSDEQYF. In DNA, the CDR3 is TGTGCCACACAGGGGGCGGCCGGGACTAGTGGATCGGATGAGCAGTACTTC.

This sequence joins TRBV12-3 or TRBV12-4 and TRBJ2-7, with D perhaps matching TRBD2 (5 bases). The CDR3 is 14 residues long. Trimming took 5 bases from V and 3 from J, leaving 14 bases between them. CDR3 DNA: TGTGCCAGCAGTGTTGTCGGGATCGACTACGAGCAGTACTTC. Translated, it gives CASSVVGIDYEQYF.

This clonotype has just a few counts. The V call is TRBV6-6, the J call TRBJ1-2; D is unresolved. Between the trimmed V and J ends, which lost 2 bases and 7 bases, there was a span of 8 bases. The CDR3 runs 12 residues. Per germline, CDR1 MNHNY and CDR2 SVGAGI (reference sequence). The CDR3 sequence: CASSYGGVGYTF. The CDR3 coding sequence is TGTGCCAGCAGTTACGGCGGGGTTGGCTACACCTTC.